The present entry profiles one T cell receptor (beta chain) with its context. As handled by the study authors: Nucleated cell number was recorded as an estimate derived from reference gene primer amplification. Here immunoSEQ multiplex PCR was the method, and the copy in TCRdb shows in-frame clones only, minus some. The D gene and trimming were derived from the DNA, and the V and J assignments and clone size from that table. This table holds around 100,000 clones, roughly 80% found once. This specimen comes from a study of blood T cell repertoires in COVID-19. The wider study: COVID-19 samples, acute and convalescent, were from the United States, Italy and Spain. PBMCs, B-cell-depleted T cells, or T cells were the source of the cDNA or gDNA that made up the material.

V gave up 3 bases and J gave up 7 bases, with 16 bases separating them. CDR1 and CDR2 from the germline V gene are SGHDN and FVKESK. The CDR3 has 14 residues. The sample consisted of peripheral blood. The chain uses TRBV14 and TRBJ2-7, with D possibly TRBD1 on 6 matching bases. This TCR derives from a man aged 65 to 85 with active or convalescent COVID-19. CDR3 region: CASSHIGGTGEQYF. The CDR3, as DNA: TGTGCCAGCAGCCATATTGGGGGAACAGGGGAGCAGTACTTC.